The 22 T cell receptor beta chains presented below share a single source sample, sequenced in a study of blood T cell repertoires in COVID-19. Assay used: immunoSEQ multiplex PCR; TCRdb lists only in-frame clones, some missing. The sample has fewer than 200,000 clones, around 83% seen once; the top ten hold about 3.5%. Material for sequencing was PBMCs or T cells enriched from blood (not recorded which). These receptors all stem from a woman aged 50 to 60 in a cohort exposed to, infected with or recovered from COVID-19 (not recorded which).

This clone was counted once. The chain employs TRBV19 and TRBJ2-7; TRBD1 matches at 7 bases. V lost 9 bases and J lost 2; bases outside the gene matches: 7. The CDR3 length is 13 residues. Germline values: CDR1 LNHDA, CDR2 SQIVND (reference sequence). The CDR3 loop reads CASEGDRTYEQYF. CDR3 DNA sequence: TGTGCCAGCGAAGGGGACAGAACCTACGAGCAGTACTTC.

V usage is TRBV7-9 and J usage is TRBJ2-7; 7 bases are a match to TRBD1. With 5 bases clipped from V and 2 bases from J, the junction kept 9 bases outside the gene matches. Germline values: CDR1 SEHNR, CDR2 FQNEAQ (reference sequence). This CDR3 is built from 15 residues. CDR3 residues: CASSVPGQRTYEQYF. CDR3 sequence (DNA): TGTGCCAGCAGCGTGCCGGGACAGAGAACCTACGAGCAGTACTTC.

This clone appeared a few times. The chain has TRBV28 and TRBJ2-1; perhaps TRBD1 as D (6 bases). The germline V and J ends were trimmed by 8 bases and 7 bases, with 12 bases remaining between them. The CDR3 covers 12 residues. CDR1 MDHEN and CDR2 SYDVKM come from the germline V gene. The CDR3 is CASPDSENEQFF. DNA for the CDR3: TGTGCCAGCCCGGACAGTGAAAATGAGCAGTTCTTC.

The V call is TRBV5-4, the J call TRBJ2-5; 8 nucleotides line up with TRBD1. V shed 3 bases and J 1 base; nucleotides not matched to a gene: 5. The CDR3 sequence is 15 residues long. The germline V gene encodes CDR1 SGHNT and CDR2 YYREEE (reference sequence). The CDR3 spells CASSSYGQGQETQYF. Here the CDR3 DNA reads TGTGCCAGCAGCTCTTATGGACAGGGCCAAGAGACCCAGTACTTC.

CDR3 nucleotides: TGTGCCAGCAGCTTGGGGACAGGGGTTTATGGCTACACCTTC. Amino acids: CASSLGTGVYGYTF. The chain links TRBV7-2 to TRBJ1-2; TRBD1 agrees at 10 bases. With 3 bases clipped from V and 5 bases from J, the junction kept 3 bases outside the gene matches. Germline V CDR1 and CDR2: SGHTA, FQGNSA. The CDR3 length is 14 residues.

V gene TRBV27 combines with J gene TRBJ2-3; 9 bases match TRBD1. This CDR3 is 16 amino acids long. The germline gives CDR1 MNHEY, CDR2 SMNVEV (reference sequence). Trimming at V came to 5 bases and at J to 4 bases, leaving 10 bases not matched to a gene. The CDR3 reads CASSPWGQGGSDTQYF. DNA of the CDR3: TGTGCCAGCAGTCCATGGGGACAGGGAGGTTCAGATACGCAGTATTTT.

V is TRBV18 and J is TRBJ1-5, with 8 bases aligning to TRBD1. Germline CDR1 and CDR2: KGHSH and LQKENI. The length of the CDR3 is 14 residues. With V trimmed by 4 bases and J by 7 bases, 6 bases remained unmatched. The CDR3 sequence: CASSLTGGRQPQHF. The CDR3, as DNA: TGTGCCAGCTCACTAACAGGGGGAAGACAGCCCCAGCATTTT.

V and J are TRBV3-1 (or the pseudogene TRBV3-2) and TRBJ1-1; a possible D gene is TRBD1 (6 bases). Per germline, CDR1 LGHDT and CDR2 YNNKEL (reference sequence). The ends were cut back, 0 bases at V and 4 bases at J, with 15 bases in the middle. CDR3 length equals 16 residues. For the CDR3, the DNA is TGTGCCAGCAGCCAAGACAGGGGCTGGCGGAGCACTGAAGCTTTCTTT. Translating gives CASSQDRGWRSTEAFF.

CDR3 loop: CASSPNWLAGSYEQYF. CDR3 nucleotide sequence: TGTGCCAGTAGTCCCAACTGGCTAGCGGGATCCTACGAGCAGTACTTC. The chain employs TRBV19 and TRBJ2-7; 9 bases are shared with TRBD2. Losses at the gene ends were 5 bases for V and 1 base for J; bases not matched to a gene: 9. CDR1 and CDR2 from the germline V gene are LNHDA and SQIVND (reference sequence). This CDR3 spans 16 amino acids.

This chain links TRBV7-2 with TRBJ2-7, with D hard to call. The CDR3 runs to 14 residues. V lost 2 bases to trimming and J lost 3 bases, with 11 bases between them. Germline V gene data show CDR1 as SGHTA and CDR2 as FQGNSA. CDR3 DNA sequence: TGTGCCAGCAGCTTATTTTCGAGCGACTACGAGCAGTACTTC. Its protein is CASSLFSSDYEQYF.

The chain joins TRBV4-2 to TRBJ2-7; D is undetermined. Germline values: CDR1 LGHNA, CDR2 YNFKEQ. There are 17 residues in the CDR3. The germline V and J ends were trimmed by 2 bases and 2 bases, with 19 bases remaining between them. DNA for the CDR3: TGTGCCAGCAGCCAATCAGCCCCAGGATGGTTGACCTACGAGCAGTACTTC. Its protein product is CASSQSAPGWLTYEQYF.

The gene calls are TRBV7-2 and TRBJ1-1; D unclear. V was trimmed by 2 bases and J by 1 base, leaving 11 bases between them. The CDR3 loop spans 15 amino acids. CDR1 is SGHTA, CDR2 FQGNSA, per germline. CDR3 sequence (DNA): TGTGCCAGCAGCTTACAACCCACAGCGAACACTGAAGCTTTCTTT. Translated, it gives CASSLQPTANTEAFF.

The CDR3 region is CASSLADNQPQHF. The DNA for the CDR3 is TGTGCCAGCAGTTTGGCCGACAATCAGCCCCAGCATTTT. This chain uses TRBV27 with TRBJ1-5; D is uncertain. In germline, CDR1 is MNHEY, CDR2 SMNVEV (reference sequence). The CDR3 extends over 13 amino acids. The germline V and J ends were trimmed by 3 bases and 3 bases, with 6 bases remaining between them.

This chain joins TRBV28 and TRBJ1-1; a weak D match, TRBD1 (5 bases). V lost 4 bases to trimming and J lost 6 bases, with 12 bases between them. The CDR3 spans 13 residues. The V gene's germline CDR1 is MDHEN and CDR2 SYDVKM. The CDR3 sequence is CASSWRGYPEAFF. As DNA, the CDR3 is TGTGCCAGCAGTTGGCGGGGGTACCCTGAAGCTTTCTTT.

This rearrangement joins TRBV28 to TRBJ2-2; TRBD1 agrees at 7 bases. The CDR3 consists of 18 residues. The V and J ends lost 1 base and 2 bases, in that order; junction bases with no gene match: 10. CDR1 and CDR2 from the germline V gene are MDHEN and SYDVKM. CDR3 sequence: CASSLYPPTGANTGELFF. The CDR3 region has the DNA TGTGCCAGCAGTTTATACCCCCCCACAGGGGCAAACACCGGGGAGCTGTTTTTT.

The rearrangement links TRBV2 to TRBJ1-6, with a tentative D call TRBD1 (5 bases). Germline assignment: CDR1 SNHLY and CDR2 FYNNEI. V was clipped by 3 bases and J by 10 bases, with 7 bases between them. This CDR3 has 12 residues. The CDR3 sequence: CASSEQGSPLHF. CDR3 DNA: TGTGCCAGCAGTGAGCAGGGATCACCCCTCCACTTT. Supplemented by reference TRBV2 and TRBJ1-6, the full variable domain reads EPEVTQTPSHQVTQMGQEVILRCVPISNHLYFYWYRQILGQKVEFLVSFYNNEISEKSEIFDDQFSVERPDGSNFTLKIRSTKLEDSAMYFCASSEQGSPLHFGNGTRLTVT.

This chain links TRBV5-1 with TRBJ2-1; TRBD2 aligns across 8 bases. The V gene's germline CDR1 is SGHRS and CDR2 YFSETQ. This CDR3 region has 14 residues. The V segment lost 2 bases and the J segment 7 bases; nucleotides outside the gene matches: 5. The DNA of the CDR3 is TGCGCCAGCAGCTTAGGACTAGCATCAAATGAGCAGTTCTTC. Its protein is CASSLGLASNEQFF.

Only one count was recorded for this clone. The V and J genes are TRBV7-3 and TRBJ2-1, with TRBD2 matching 10 bases. Germline V gene sequence: CDR1 SGHTA, CDR2 FQGTGA. V lost 1 base and J lost 0; bases outside the gene matches: 3. This CDR3 contains 17 residues. CDR3 nucleotides: TGTGCCAGCAGCTTAAGGGCTAGCGGGGGCTCCTACAATGAGCAGTTCTTC. Translated: CASSLRASGGSYNEQFF.

The V gene is TRBV4-1, the J gene TRBJ1-5, with D possibly TRBD1 on 6 matching bases. CDR3 length: 15 residues. Germline V gene data show CDR1 as MGHRA and CDR2 as YSYEKL. V shed 4 bases and J shed 4 bases, with 14 bases lying between them. This chain's CDR3 is CASSLSQGTNQPQHF. The CDR3 coding sequence is TGCGCCAGCAGCCTTTCACAGGGAACGAATCAGCCCCAGCATTTT.

V gene TRBV11-2 combines with J gene TRBJ1-5, with D possibly matching TRBD1 (6 bases). V was cut by 5 bases and J by 5 bases, with 13 bases left in between. Germline V lookup: CDR1 SGHAT, CDR2 FQNNGV. This CDR3 is built from 14 residues. The CDR3 DNA reads TGTGCCAGCAGCCCCGGGGGGGCCTATCAGCCCCAGCATTTT. Encoded protein: CASSPGGAYQPQHF.

The V and J genes are TRBV7-2 and TRBJ2-5; 8 bases map to TRBD1. CDR3 size: 15 residues. With V trimmed by 5 bases and J by 1 base, 6 bases remained unmatched. Germline CDR1 reads SGHTA; CDR2 reads FQGNSA. CDR3 sequence: CASSLQGASQETQYF. As DNA, the CDR3 is TGTGCCAGCAGCCTCCAGGGGGCAAGCCAAGAGACCCAGTACTTC.

This chain uses TRBV6-2 or TRBV6-3 with TRBJ1-5; TRBD1 might be the D (5 bases). This CDR3 region has 17 residues. Trimming shortened V by 5 bases and J by 2 bases, and 19 bases separated the two germline ends. Per germline, CDR1 MNHEY and CDR2 SVGEGT. CDR3 region: CASSPIRRTSGNQPQHF. DNA for the CDR3: TGTGCCAGCAGTCCAATCCGTCGGACATCAGGCAATCAGCCCCAGCATTTT.